Listed below are T cell receptor beta chains from one sample, sequenced in a study of blood T cell repertoires in COVID-19. The assay was immunoSEQ multiplex PCR, and TCRdb's table has in-frame clones only and misses some. The sample lists fewer than 200,000 clones, about 85% seen once, with roughly 1.2% in the top ten. Sequencing was performed on peripheral blood. The receptors derive from a man in his sixties who had recovered from COVID-19. Each CDR3 is given with its conserved first and last residue. Each record gives: V gene, J gene, D gene, clone size, CDR3 DNA, CDR3 protein. The D gene is left open where the match is weak. The size entry is marked missing in some rows and otherwise reads once, few, many or a size class.

TRBV9,TRBJ2-7,-,-,TGTGCCAGCAGCGTAGAAGGATGGGCCGAGCAGTACTTC,CASSVEGWAEQYF
TRBV9,TRBJ2-3,TRBD2,-,TGTGCCAGCAGCTCAGGGGTCGGGGGGGGCACAGATACGCAGTATTTT,CASSSGVGGGTDTQYF
TRBV29-1,TRBJ1-2,TRBD1,-,TGCAGCGTTGACCGGACAGGGTCGGTGCATGGCTACACCTTC,CSVDRTGSVHGYTF
TRBV5-6,TRBJ1-2,TRBD1,few,TGTGCCAGCACCACAGGGGGCCTATGGTATGGCTACACCTTC,CASTTGGLWYGYTF
TRBV7-8,TRBJ2-5,-,-,TGTGCCAGCAGCTCGTCCCCCGGGGTCCAAGAGACCCAGTACTTC,CASSSSPGVQETQYF
TRBV13,TRBJ1-1,TRBD1,-,TGTGCCAGCAGCTTCACAGGGGGAGCCTCGGGCGAAGCTTTCTTT,CASSFTGGASGEAFF
TRBV6-6,TRBJ1-2,TRBD1,-,TGTGCCAGCAGACTAGGACAGGGAAGCTATGGCTACACCTTC,CASRLGQGSYGYTF
TRBV5-1,TRBJ1-1,TRBD1,-,TGCGCCAGCAGCTTGTTGGGGACAGGGGGAGTCACTGAAGCTTTCTTT,CASSLLGTGGVTEAFF
TRBV5-8,TRBJ2-5,TRBD2,-,TGTGCCAGCAGCTCCGGGGGGGCCGGGGAGACCCAGTACTTC,CASSSGGAGETQYF
TRBV29-1,TRBJ2-5,-,-,TGCAGCGGGCGGGACAGCAAAGAGACCCAGTACTTC,CSGRDSKETQYF
TRBV7-2,TRBJ2-3,-,-,TGTGCCAGCATGCAGGGGCTCATAGATACGCAGTATTTT,CASMQGLIDTQYF
TRBV5-1,TRBJ2-3,-,-,TGCGCCAGCAGCTACCGGGACAAAGCAGATACGCAGTATTTT,CASSYRDKADTQYF
TRBV6-1,TRBJ1-4,TRBD1,-,TGTGCCAGCAGTGTACAGGGGGCCGGGGCAACTAATGAAAAACTGTTTTTT,CASSVQGAGATNEKLFF
TRBV7-8,TRBJ1-5,TRBD1,few,TGTGCCAGCAGCTCCGGGACAGGATATCAGCCCCAGCATTTT,CASSSGTGYQPQHF
TRBV4-1,TRBJ2-1,TRBD2,-,TGCGCCAGCAGCCTCCACGGGGGGATAAGCTCCTACAATGAGCAGTTCTTC,CASSLHGGISSYNEQFF
TRBV27,TRBJ2-3,-,few,TGTGCCAGCAGTTTCAGAGGGGGGGCCGGCACAGATACGCAGTATTTT,CASSFRGGAGTDTQYF
TRBV5-4,TRBJ2-5,TRBD2,-,TGTGCCAGCAGCTTTCGGCTAGCGGGGTTGGAGACCCAGTACTTC,CASSFRLAGLETQYF
TRBV3-1/TRBV3-2,TRBJ1-1,-,-,TGTGCCAGCAGCCAAGATCCGAGGAGAGTAGACACTGAAGCTTTCTTT,CASSQDPRRVDTEAFF
TRBV18,TRBJ2-5,-,-,TGTGCCAGCTCACCAAGGGCGGGGGAGACCCAGTACTTC,CASSPRAGETQYF
TRBV18,TRBJ2-7,TRBD1,few,TGTGCCAGCTCGCCAAGGGACAGGGGGCTTTCGGATTTGTCCTACGAGCAGTACTTC,CASSPRDRGLSDLSYEQYF
TRBV5-1,TRBJ2-7,TRBD1,-,TGCGCCAGCAGCTTGGAGGGACAGGGAATTGGCGAGCAGTACTTC,CASSLEGQGIGEQYF
TRBV11-1,TRBJ1-6,-,-,TGTGCCAGCAGCTCGTCGCGGAATTCACCCCTCCACTTT,CASSSSRNSPLHF
TRBV4-2,TRBJ2-1,-,-,TGTGCCAGCAGCCAGCAGACGAGGGATGAGCAGTTCTTC,CASSQQTRDEQFF
TRBV10-1,TRBJ1-2,-,-,TGCGCCAGCAGTGAAACGATAACGGAGAATGGCTACACCTTC,CASSETITENGYTF
TRBV12-3/TRBV12-4,TRBJ1-2,-,-,TGTGCCAGCAGTTTTGGGACTGGGAGCTACACCTTC,CASSFGTGSYTF
TRBV12-5,TRBJ1-5,-,-,TGTGCTAGTGGTTTGGGGGGGGTCGGCAATCAGCCCCAGCATTTT,CASGLGGVGNQPQHF
TRBV11-2,TRBJ2-7,TRBD2,once,TGTGCCAGCAGCTTCACCGGGACTAGCGGGGGAATGTTCTCCTACGAGCAGTACTTC,CASSFTGTSGGMFSYEQYF
TRBV11-2,TRBJ2-1,TRBD2,-,TGTGCCAGCAGCTTTGCAGCGGGGGTATACAATGAGCAGTTCTTC,CASSFAAGVYNEQFF
TRBV6-5,TRBJ2-5,TRBD1,-,TGTGCCAGCAGTTTGACAGGGGGCGAACAAGAGACCCAGTACTTC,CASSLTGGEQETQYF
TRBV20-1,TRBJ2-7,-,-,TGCAGTGCATGGGGCCACTACGAGCAGTACTTC,CSAWGHYEQYF
TRBV3-1/TRBV3-2,TRBJ2-7,-,-,TGTGCCGGCAGCCCAACAGGGATCTACGAGCAGTACTTC,CAGSPTGIYEQYF
TRBV13,TRBJ2-7,TRBD2,-,TGTGCCAGCAGCCCGACTAGCGGGGGGGGGTACGAGCAGTACTTC,CASSPTSGGGYEQYF
TRBV5-1,TRBJ2-5,TRBD2,-,TGCGCCAGCAGCGGAGATAGCGGGGACCCGTACCAAGAGACCCAGTACTTC,CASSGDSGDPYQETQYF
TRBV4-2,TRBJ1-6,-,-,TGTGCCAGTAACGGGGGGGGGCTAGGGTCACCCCTCCACTTT,CASNGGGLGSPLHF
TRBV11-2,TRBJ1-1,TRBD1,few,TGTGCCAGCAGCTTAGACGACAGGGGGCGCGGAACTGAAGCTTTCTTT,CASSLDDRGRGTEAFF
TRBV7-3,TRBJ2-6,-,-,TGTGCCAGCAGCCCCAGAGCGTTAAGGGAGGCTGGGGCCAACGTCCTGACTTTC,CASSPRALREAGANVLTF
TRBV5-5,TRBJ2-5,-,-,TGTGCCAGCAGCTTGGGCCAGCAAGAGACCCAGTACTTC,CASSLGQQETQYF
TRBV6-5,TRBJ2-7,-,-,TGTGCCACCGGGGCCTCCAGGAGGGGGCAGTGGGAACAGTACTTC,CATGASRRGQWEQYF
TRBV19,TRBJ1-1,-,-,TGTGCCAGTAGTAACGGAGGCACTGAAGCTTTCTTT,CASSNGGTEAFF
TRBV6-5,TRBJ1-1,-,-,TGTGCCAGCAGTTACGGGCAGACTGAAGCTTTCTTT,CASSYGQTEAFF
TRBV27,TRBJ2-7,TRBD1,-,TGTGCCAGCAGCCGACAGGGCCCTTCCTACGAGCAGTACTTC,CASSRQGPSYEQYF
TRBV3-1/TRBV3-2,TRBJ2-5,TRBD1,-,TGTGCCAGCGGGGACAGGGGGTCCCAAGAGACCCAGTACTTC,CASGDRGSQETQYF
TRBV18,TRBJ2-7,-,-,TGTGCCAGCTCACCGGTCCAGTTTTCCTACGAGCAGTACTTC,CASSPVQFSYEQYF
TRBV19,TRBJ1-2,TRBD1,-,TGTGCCAGTAGACGAGTGGGCGACAGGGCGTCGGTGGGCACCTTC,CASRRVGDRASVGTF
TRBV7-2,TRBJ2-1,-,-,TGTGCCAGCAGGTACGGGAAAACGCCTGGGGATGAGCAGTTCTTC,CASRYGKTPGDEQFF
TRBV9,TRBJ2-5,TRBD2,once,TGTGCCAGCAGCGTAGCGGCGGGGGGGCGGGGAGAGACCCAGTACTTC,CASSVAAGGRGETQYF
TRBV7-9,TRBJ2-1,TRBD1,once,TGTGCCAGCAGCTTAGATGGGACAGTCAATGAGCAGTTCTTC,CASSLDGTVNEQFF
TRBV7-2,TRBJ1-2,TRBD1,-,TGTGCCAGCGCTAGGGACAGGGACTATGGCTACACCTTC,CASARDRDYGYTF
TRBV24-1,TRBJ2-3,TRBD2,-,TGTGCCACCAGTGATTTGCATGGGACTAGCGGGGGGGCAGATACGCAGTATTTT,CATSDLHGTSGGADTQYF
TRBV21-1,TRBJ1-1,-,-,TGTGCCAGCAGCAAAGTCGAGGGCCCCATGAACACTGAAGCTTTCTTT,CASSKVEGPMNTEAFF